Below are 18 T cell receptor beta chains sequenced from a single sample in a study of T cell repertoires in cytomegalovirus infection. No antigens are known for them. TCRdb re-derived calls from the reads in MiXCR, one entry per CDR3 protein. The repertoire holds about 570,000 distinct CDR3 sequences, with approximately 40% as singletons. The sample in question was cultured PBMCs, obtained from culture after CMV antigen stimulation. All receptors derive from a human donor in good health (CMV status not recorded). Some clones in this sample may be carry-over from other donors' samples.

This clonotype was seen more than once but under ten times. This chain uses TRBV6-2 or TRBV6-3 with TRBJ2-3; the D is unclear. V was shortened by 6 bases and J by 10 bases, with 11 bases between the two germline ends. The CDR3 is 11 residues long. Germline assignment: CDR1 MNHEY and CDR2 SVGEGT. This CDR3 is CASSSPRSQYF. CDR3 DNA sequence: TGTGCCAGCAGCTCTCCCAGATCGCAGTATTTT.

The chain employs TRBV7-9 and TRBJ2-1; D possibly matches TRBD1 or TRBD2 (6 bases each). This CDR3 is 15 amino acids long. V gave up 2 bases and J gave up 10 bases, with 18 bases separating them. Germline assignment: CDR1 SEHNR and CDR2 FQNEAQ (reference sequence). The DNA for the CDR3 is TGTGCCAGCAGCTTATTTGGGCCGGGGGCAGAGGAGCAGTTCTTC. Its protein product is CASSLFGPGAEEQFF. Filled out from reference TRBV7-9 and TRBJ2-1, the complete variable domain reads DTGVSQNPRHKITKRGQNVTFRCDPISEHNRLYWYRQTLGQGPEFLTYFQNEAQLEKSRLLSDRFSAERPKGSFSTLEIQRTEQGDSAMYLCASSLFGPGAEEQFFGPGTRLTVL.

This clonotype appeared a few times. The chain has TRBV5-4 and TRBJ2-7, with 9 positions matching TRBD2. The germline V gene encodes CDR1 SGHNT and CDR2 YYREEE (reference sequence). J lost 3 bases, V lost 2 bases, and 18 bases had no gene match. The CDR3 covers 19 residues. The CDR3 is CASSFRRASGARGDYEQYF. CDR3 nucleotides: TGTGCCAGCAGCTTCCGTCGGGCTAGCGGGGCCAGGGGGGACTACGAGCAGTACTTC.

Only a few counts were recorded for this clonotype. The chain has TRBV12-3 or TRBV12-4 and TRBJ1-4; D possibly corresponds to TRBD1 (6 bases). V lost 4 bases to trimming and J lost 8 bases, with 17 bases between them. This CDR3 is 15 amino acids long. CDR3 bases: TGTGCCAGCAGTTACCTCAGGGGTTTGCGCGAAAAACTGTTTTTT. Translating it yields CASSYLRGLREKLFF.

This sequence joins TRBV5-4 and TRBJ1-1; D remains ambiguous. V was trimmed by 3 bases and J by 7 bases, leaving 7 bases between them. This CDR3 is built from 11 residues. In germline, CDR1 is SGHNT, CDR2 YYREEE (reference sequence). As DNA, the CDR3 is TGTGCCAGCAGCTCACACAGTGAAGCTTTCTTT. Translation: CASSSHSEAFF.

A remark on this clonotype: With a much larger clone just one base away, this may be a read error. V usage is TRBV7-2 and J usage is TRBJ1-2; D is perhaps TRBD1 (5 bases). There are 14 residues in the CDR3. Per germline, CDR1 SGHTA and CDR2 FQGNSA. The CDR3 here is CASSLKGQAYSYTF. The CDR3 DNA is TGTGCCAGCAGCTTAAAGGGGCAGGCCTATAGCTACACCTTC.

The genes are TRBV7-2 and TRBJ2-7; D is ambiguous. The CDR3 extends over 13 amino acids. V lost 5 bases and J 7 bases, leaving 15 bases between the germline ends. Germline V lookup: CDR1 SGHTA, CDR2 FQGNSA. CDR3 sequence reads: CASSRDLTPEQYF. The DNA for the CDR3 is TGTGCCAGCAGCCGCGATCTGACCCCTGAGCAGTACTTC.

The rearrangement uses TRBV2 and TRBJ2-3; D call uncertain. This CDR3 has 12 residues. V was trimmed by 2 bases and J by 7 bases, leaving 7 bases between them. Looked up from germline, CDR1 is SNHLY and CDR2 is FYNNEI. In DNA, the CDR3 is TGTGCCAGCAGTGAATGGTTAAATACGCAGTATTTT. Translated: CASSEWLNTQYF.

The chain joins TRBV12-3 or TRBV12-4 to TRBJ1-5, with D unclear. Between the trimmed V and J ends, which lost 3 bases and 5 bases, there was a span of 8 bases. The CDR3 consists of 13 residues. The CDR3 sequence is CASSFTRYQPQHF. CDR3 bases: TGTGCCAGCAGTTTTACCCGTTATCAGCCCCAGCATTTT.

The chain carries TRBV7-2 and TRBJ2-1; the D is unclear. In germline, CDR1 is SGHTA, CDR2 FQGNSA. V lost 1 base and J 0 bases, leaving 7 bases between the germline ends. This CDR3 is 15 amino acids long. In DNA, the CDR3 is TGTGCCAGCAGCTTAGGTTTCGGCTCCTACAATGAGCAGTTCTTC. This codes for CASSLGFGSYNEQFF.

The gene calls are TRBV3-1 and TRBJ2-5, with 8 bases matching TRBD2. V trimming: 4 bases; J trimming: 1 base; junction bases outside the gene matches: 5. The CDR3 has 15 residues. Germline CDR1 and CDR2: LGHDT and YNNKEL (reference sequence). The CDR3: CASSLARGGQETQYF. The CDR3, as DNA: TGTGCCAGCAGCCTCGCCCGGGGGGGCCAAGAGACCCAGTACTTC.

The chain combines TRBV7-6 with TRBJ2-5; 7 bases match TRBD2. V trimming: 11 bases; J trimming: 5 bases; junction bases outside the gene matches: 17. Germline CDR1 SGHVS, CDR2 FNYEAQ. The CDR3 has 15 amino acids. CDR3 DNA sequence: TGTGCCGTCACCCGGGGGGAAATAGAAGACGAGACCCAGTACTTC. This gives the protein CAVTRGEIEDETQYF. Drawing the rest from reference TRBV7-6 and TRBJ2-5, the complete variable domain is GAGVSQSPRYKVTKRGQDVALRCDPISGHVSLYWYRQALGQGPEFLTYFNYEAQQDKSGLPNDRFSAERPEGSISTLTIQRTEQRDSAMYRCAVTRGEIEDETQYFGPGTRLLVL.

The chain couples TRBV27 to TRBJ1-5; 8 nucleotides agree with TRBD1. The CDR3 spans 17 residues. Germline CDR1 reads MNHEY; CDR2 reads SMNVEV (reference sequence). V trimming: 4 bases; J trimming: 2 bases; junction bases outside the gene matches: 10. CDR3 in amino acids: CASSSTQGERGNQPQHF. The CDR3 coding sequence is TGTGCCAGCAGTTCGACACAGGGGGAAAGGGGCAATCAGCCCCAGCATTTT.

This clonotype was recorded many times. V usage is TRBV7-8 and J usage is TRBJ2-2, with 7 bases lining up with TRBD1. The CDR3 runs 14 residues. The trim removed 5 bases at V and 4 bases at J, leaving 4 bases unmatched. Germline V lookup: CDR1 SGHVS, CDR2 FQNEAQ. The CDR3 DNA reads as TGTGCCAGCAGCACAGGGACAGCCACCGGGGAGCTGTTTTTT. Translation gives CASSTGTATGELFF.

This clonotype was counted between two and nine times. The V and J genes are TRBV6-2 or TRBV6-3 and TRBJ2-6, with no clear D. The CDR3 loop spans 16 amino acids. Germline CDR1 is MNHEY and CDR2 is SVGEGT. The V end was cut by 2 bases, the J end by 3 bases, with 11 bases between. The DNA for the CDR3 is TGTGCCAGCAGTTACAGTCAAGCCCTTGGGGCCAACGTCCTGACTTTC. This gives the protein CASSYSQALGANVLTF.

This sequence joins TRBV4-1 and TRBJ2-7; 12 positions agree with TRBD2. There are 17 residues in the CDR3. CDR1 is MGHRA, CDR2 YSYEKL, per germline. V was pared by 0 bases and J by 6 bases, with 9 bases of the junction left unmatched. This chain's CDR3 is CASSQESSGRANGEQYF. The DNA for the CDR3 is TGCGCCAGCAGCCAAGAGTCTAGCGGGAGGGCCAATGGCGAGCAGTACTTC.

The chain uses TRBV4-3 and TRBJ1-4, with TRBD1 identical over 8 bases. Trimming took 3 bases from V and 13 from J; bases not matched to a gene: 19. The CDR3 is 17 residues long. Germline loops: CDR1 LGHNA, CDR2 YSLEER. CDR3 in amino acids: CASSQVGGQDPYKGLFF. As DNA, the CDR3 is TGCGCCAGCAGCCAGGTGGGGGGACAGGACCCGTATAAGGGACTGTTTTTT.

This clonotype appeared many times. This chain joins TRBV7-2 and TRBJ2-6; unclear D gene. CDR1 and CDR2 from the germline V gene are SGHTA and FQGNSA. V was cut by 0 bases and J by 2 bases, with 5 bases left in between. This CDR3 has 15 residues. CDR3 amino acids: CASSLASAGANVLTF. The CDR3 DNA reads TGTGCCAGCAGCTTAGCGAGTGCTGGGGCCAACGTCCTGACTTTC. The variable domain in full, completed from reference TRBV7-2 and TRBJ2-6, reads GAGVSQSPSNKVTEKGKDVELRCDPISGHTALYWYRQSLGQGLEFLIYFQGNSAPDKSGLPSDRFSAERTGGSVSTLTIQRTQQEDSAVYLCASSLASAGANVLTFGAGSRLTVL.